A selection of T cell receptor beta chains follows, all from one sample in a study of blood T cell repertoires in COVID-19. Assay: immunoSEQ multiplex PCR; the TCRdb copy retains only in-frame clones and omits some. The data show over 60,000 clones, with roughly 89% seen just once and roughly 9% held by the top ten. The sequencing input was peripheral blood. These receptors all come from a man older than 75 with acute or convalescent COVID-19. The CDR3 runs from the conserved cysteine through the conserved F or W. Each record gives: CDR3 protein, CDR3 DNA, clone size, D gene, V gene, J gene. D genes are given only for firm matches. Only some rows state a clone size, as once, few, many or a class for expanded clones.

CDR3 protein: CASRTGVITSPLHF
CDR3 DNA: TGTGCCAGCAGGACGGGAGTGATAACGTCACCCCTCCACTTT
clone size: NA
D gene: NA
V gene: TRBV19
J gene: TRBJ1-6

CDR3 protein: CASSTGGYSNQPQHF
CDR3 DNA: TGTGCCAGTAGTACCGGAGGTTATAGCAATCAGCCCCAGCATTTT
clone size: once
D gene: NA
V gene: TRBV19
J gene: TRBJ1-5

CDR3 protein: CASSMALGGGLETQYF
CDR3 DNA: TGTGCCAGTAGTATGGCTTTGGGGGGGGGCTTGGAGACCCAGTACTTC
clone size: NA
D gene: NA
V gene: TRBV19
J gene: TRBJ2-5

CDR3 protein: CASSLGAGRGQPQHF
CDR3 DNA: TGTGCCAGCAGCTTGGGGGCAGGACGGGGGCAGCCCCAGCATTTT
clone size: NA
D gene: NA
V gene: TRBV5-4
J gene: TRBJ1-5

CDR3 protein: CASSRREATGELFF
CDR3 DNA: TGTGCCAGTAGTAGGCGGGAGGCCACCGGGGAGCTGTTTTTT
clone size: NA
D gene: TRBD2
V gene: TRBV19
J gene: TRBJ2-2

CDR3 protein: CASSLSRGTDTQYF
CDR3 DNA: TGCGCCAGCAGCTTGTCCCGGGGCACAGATACGCAGTATTTT
clone size: NA
D gene: NA
V gene: TRBV5-1
J gene: TRBJ2-3

CDR3 protein: CASSGSSDTQYF
CDR3 DNA: TGTGCCAGTAGCGGGAGCTCAGATACGCAGTATTTT
clone size: NA
D gene: NA
V gene: TRBV19
J gene: TRBJ2-3

CDR3 protein: CASSLGTHQEQFF
CDR3 DNA: TGTGCCAGCAGCCTAGGGACTCACCAGGAGCAGTTCTTC
clone size: NA
D gene: NA
V gene: TRBV7-9
J gene: TRBJ2-1

CDR3 protein: CASSESLGQGNSPLHF
CDR3 DNA: TGTGCCAGCAGTGAATCCCTGGGACAGGGGAATTCACCCCTCCACTTT
clone size: NA
D gene: TRBD1
V gene: TRBV6-1
J gene: TRBJ1-6

CDR3 protein: CAWSVQHYGYTF
CDR3 DNA: TGTGCCTGGAGTGTACAGCACTATGGCTACACCTTC
clone size: few
D gene: NA
V gene: TRBV30
J gene: TRBJ1-2

CDR3 protein: CASSLAPGTGGPNTEAFF
CDR3 DNA: TGTGCCAGCAGCTTAGCGCCGGGGACAGGGGGACCCAACACTGAAGCTTTCTTT
clone size: NA
D gene: TRBD1
V gene: TRBV11-1
J gene: TRBJ1-1